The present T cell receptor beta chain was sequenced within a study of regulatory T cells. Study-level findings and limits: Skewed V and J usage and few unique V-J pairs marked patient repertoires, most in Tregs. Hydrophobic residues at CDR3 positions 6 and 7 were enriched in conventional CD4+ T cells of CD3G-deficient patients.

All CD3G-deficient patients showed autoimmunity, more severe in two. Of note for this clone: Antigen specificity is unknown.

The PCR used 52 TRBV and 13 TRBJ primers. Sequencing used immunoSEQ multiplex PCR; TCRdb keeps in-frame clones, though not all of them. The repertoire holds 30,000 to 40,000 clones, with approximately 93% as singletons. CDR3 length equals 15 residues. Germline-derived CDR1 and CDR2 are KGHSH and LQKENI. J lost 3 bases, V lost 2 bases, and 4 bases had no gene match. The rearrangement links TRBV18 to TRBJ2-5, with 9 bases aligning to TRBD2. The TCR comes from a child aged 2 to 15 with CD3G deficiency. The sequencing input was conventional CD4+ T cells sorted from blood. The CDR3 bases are TGTGCCAGCTCACCAACGGCGGGAGGGGAAGAGACCCAGTACTTC. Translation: CASSPTAGGEETQYF.